Below are 18 T cell receptor beta chains sequenced from a single sample in a study of T cells after somatic rescue of genetic block. Profiling relied on immunoSEQ multiplex PCR, and the TCRdb table lists in-frame clones only, not all of them. The repertoire holds approximately 71,000 clones, with roughly 92% as singletons. The sample comprised peripheral blood mononuclear cells (PBMCs). These receptors were obtained from a man aged 35-49 years.

The J gene is TRBJ2-5, the V gene TRBV15, with TRBD1 matching 10 bases. V trimming: 0 bases; J trimming: 5 bases; junction bases outside the gene matches: 9. Germline assignment: CDR1 LNHNV and CDR2 YYDKDF (reference sequence). The CDR3 is 17 amino acids. CDR3 sequence: CATSRDLGTGVVETQYF. In nucleotides, the CDR3 is TGTGCCACCAGCAGAGATTTAGGGACAGGGGTTGTGGAGACCCAGTACTTC. Looking up the rest from reference TRBV15 and TRBJ2-5 gives the full variable domain: DAMVIQNPRYQVTQFGKPVTLSCSQTLNHNVMYWYQQKSSQAPKLLFHYYDKDFNNEADTPDNFQSRRPNTSFCFLDIRSPGLGDTAMYLCATSRDLGTGVVETQYFGPGTRLLVL.

This sequence joins TRBV10-3 and TRBJ1-3, with TRBD1 matching 7 bases. Germline values: CDR1 ENHRY, CDR2 SYGVKD. This CDR3 region has 15 residues. The trim removed 7 bases at V and 7 bases at J, leaving 13 bases unmatched. The CDR3 here is CAITAQTGKGNTIYF. The DNA of the CDR3 is TGTGCCATCACCGCCCAGACAGGGAAGGGGAACACCATATATTTT.

Points on this clone: The DNA is left out, because the CDR3 cannot be placed on it with certainty; the CDR3 is given as TCRdb lists it. The rearrangement joins TRBV12-2 to TRBJ2-3; TRBD2 was called by the table and not checked on the DNA. TRBV12-2 is a recognized pseudogene. The CDR3 has 18 residues if both end residues are counted. CDR3 region: CASRLARSVAGGTDTQYF.

This clone has a handful of counts. The chain is built from TRBV27 and TRBJ1-5; D unresolved. Germline CDR1 and CDR2: MNHEY and SMNVEV (reference sequence). The CDR3 contains 13 residues. The V end lost 3 bases, the J end lost 6 bases, and 9 bases lay between the germline ends. Written as DNA, the CDR3 is TGTGCCAGCAGTTTGTGGGCAGGTCAGCCCCAGCATTTT. The encoded protein is CASSLWAGQPQHF.

This sequence joins TRBV4-3 and TRBJ2-1; D is uncertain. Trimming removed 0 bases at V and 6 bases at J, with 3 bases between. The CDR3 is made up of 12 amino acids. The germline V gene has CDR1 LGHNA and CDR2 YSLEER. The CDR3 DNA reads TGCGCCAGCAGCCAAGATCTCAATGAGCAGTTCTTC. It is translated as CASSQDLNEQFF.

The chain uses TRBV28 and TRBJ2-7, with 8 positions matching TRBD2. V gave up 3 bases and J gave up 3 bases; unmatched junction bases: 4. There are 14 residues in the CDR3. Germline assignment: CDR1 MDHEN and CDR2 SYDVKM. The CDR3 bases are TGTGCCAGCAGTTTTAACGGGAGGGGCTACGAGCAGTACTTC. It specifies CASSFNGRGYEQYF.

This chain links TRBV28 with TRBJ2-5; TRBD2 aligns across 9 bases. The CDR3 extends over 17 amino acids. CDR1 is MDHEN and CDR2 is SYDVKM in the germline V gene. V lost 5 bases to trimming and J lost 4 bases; unmatched junction nucleotides: 14. The DNA of the CDR3 is TGTGCCAGCAGTCCCTCTCGGGGCGGGAGGGGGGCAGAGACCCAGTACTTC. Translated, it gives CASSPSRGGRGAETQYF.

V is TRBV7-3 and J is TRBJ2-3; D is perhaps TRBD1 or TRBD2 (5 bases each). The CDR3 contains 14 residues. Germline V CDR1 and CDR2: SGHTA, FQGTGA. V shed 2 bases and J shed 8 bases, with 14 bases lying between them. DNA of the CDR3: TGTGCCAGCAGCTTAGGGGCGGGCCCGGGTACGCAGTATTTT. It translates to CASSLGAGPGTQYF.

The chain has TRBV19 and TRBJ2-7; TRBD2 aligns across 8 bases. The CDR3 is 15 residues long. Germline V lookup: CDR1 LNHDA, CDR2 SQIVND (reference sequence). The trim removed 6 bases at V and 0 bases at J, leaving 7 bases unmatched. CDR3: CASSRPGGSSYEQYF. For the CDR3, the DNA is TGTGCCAGTAGCCGCCCGGGGGGGAGCTCCTACGAGCAGTACTTC.

The CDR3 spells CASSAYPGMGEQYF. The CDR3 DNA reads TGTGCCAGCAGCGCTTACCCGGGAATGGGGGAGCAGTACTTC. The rearrangement joins TRBV7-9 to TRBJ2-7; weak D call: TRBD2 (5 bases). This CDR3 has 14 residues. Looked up from germline, CDR1 is SEHNR and CDR2 is FQNEAQ (reference sequence). Trimming took 5 bases from V and 7 from J, leaving 18 bases between them.

The rearrangement joins TRBV6-5 to TRBJ2-6; no definite D call. CDR1 is MNHEY and CDR2 is SVGAGI in the germline V gene. Trimming pared 8 bases from V and 2 bases from J, leaving 4 bases between. The CDR3 is 12 residues long. CDR3 coding DNA: TGTGCCAGCTGGGCTGGGGCCAACGTCCTGACTTTC. It yields the protein CASWAGANVLTF.

The rearrangement uses TRBV14 and TRBJ2-1; 7 positions match TRBD2. The CDR3 is made up of 14 amino acids. J was trimmed by 7 bases and V by 1 base; bases with no gene match: 4. CDR1 and CDR2 from the germline V gene are SGHDN and FVKESK. CDR3 amino acids: CASSQVRRENEQFF. CDR3 nucleotides: TGTGCCAGCAGCCAAGTAAGGCGGGAGAATGAGCAGTTCTTC.

V usage is TRBV7-3 and J usage is TRBJ2-1, with 8 positions matching TRBD1. V was clipped by 0 bases and J by 5 bases; unmatched bases: 3. The germline V gene encodes CDR1 SGHTA and CDR2 FQGTGA. This CDR3 has 15 residues. CDR3 in amino acids: CASSLTGQANNEQFF. DNA for the CDR3: TGTGCCAGCAGCTTAACGGGACAGGCGAACAATGAGCAGTTCTTC.

This chain connects TRBV23-1 to TRBJ2-1; the match to TRBD2 covers 12 bases. TRBV23-1 is designated an ORF whose function remains uncertain. The junction had 21 bases not matched to a gene; V was cut back by 7 bases and J by 5 bases. The CDR3 is made up of 20 amino acids. The CDR3 region is CASTNNDRVRTSGKDNEQFF. In DNA form, the CDR3 reads TGCGCCAGCACCAACAACGACAGGGTCAGGACTAGCGGGAAGGACAATGAGCAGTTCTTC.

The V call is TRBV6-1, the J call TRBJ1-6; D is ambiguous. The CDR3 totals 15 residues. Germline CDR1 is MNHNS and CDR2 is SASEGT. The V end lost 7 bases, the J end lost 4 bases, and 14 bases lay between the germline ends. CDR3 sequence reads: CASIPTDRYNSPLHF. DNA for the CDR3: TGTGCCAGCATTCCGACGGATCGTTATAATTCACCCCTCCACTTT.

The chain couples TRBV5-1 to TRBJ2-7, with 9 bases identical to TRBD1. From germline, CDR1 is SGHRS and CDR2 YFSETQ. The CDR3 runs to 13 residues. Unmatched junction bases numbered 5, after V lost 4 bases and J lost 6 bases. In DNA form, the CDR3 reads TGCGCCAGCAGCACCGGACAGGGGATCGAGCAGTACTTC. Translated: CASSTGQGIEQYF.

Written as DNA, the CDR3 is TGCGCCAGCAGCGAATTACTAGCGGGAGACCCCAATGAGCAGTTCTTC. Encoded protein: CASSELLAGDPNEQFF. The rearrangement uses TRBV4-3 and TRBJ2-1; 11 bases align to TRBD2. This CDR3 is built from 16 residues. V was pared by 5 bases and J by 6 bases, with 9 bases of the junction left unmatched. Germline V gene sequence: CDR1 LGHNA, CDR2 YSLEER.

This clone was seen just once. This chain connects TRBV7-9 to TRBJ2-2, with unresolved D. The CDR3 spans 14 residues. Trimming took 1 base from V and 4 from J, leaving 7 bases between them. Germline V gene lookup returns CDR1 SEHNR and CDR2 FQNEAQ (reference sequence). The CDR3 loop reads CASSLDAATGELFF. In DNA, the CDR3 is TGTGCCAGCAGCTTAGATGCAGCCACCGGGGAGCTGTTTTTT.